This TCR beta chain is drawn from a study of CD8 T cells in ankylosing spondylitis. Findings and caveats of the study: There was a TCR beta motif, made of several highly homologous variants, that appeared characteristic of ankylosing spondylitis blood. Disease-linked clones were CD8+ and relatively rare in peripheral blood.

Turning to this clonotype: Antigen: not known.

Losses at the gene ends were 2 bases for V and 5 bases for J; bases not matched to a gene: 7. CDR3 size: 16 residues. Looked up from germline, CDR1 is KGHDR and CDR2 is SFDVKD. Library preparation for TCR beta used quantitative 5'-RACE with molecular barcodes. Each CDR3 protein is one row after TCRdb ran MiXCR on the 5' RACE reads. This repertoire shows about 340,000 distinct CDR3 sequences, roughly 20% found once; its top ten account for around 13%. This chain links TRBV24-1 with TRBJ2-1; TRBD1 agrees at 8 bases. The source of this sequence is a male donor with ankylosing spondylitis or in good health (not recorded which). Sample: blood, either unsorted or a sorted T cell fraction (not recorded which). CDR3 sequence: CATSDSDRVVHNEQFF. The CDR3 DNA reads TGTGCCACCAGTGATTCGGACAGGGTCGTCCACAATGAGCAGTTCTTC.